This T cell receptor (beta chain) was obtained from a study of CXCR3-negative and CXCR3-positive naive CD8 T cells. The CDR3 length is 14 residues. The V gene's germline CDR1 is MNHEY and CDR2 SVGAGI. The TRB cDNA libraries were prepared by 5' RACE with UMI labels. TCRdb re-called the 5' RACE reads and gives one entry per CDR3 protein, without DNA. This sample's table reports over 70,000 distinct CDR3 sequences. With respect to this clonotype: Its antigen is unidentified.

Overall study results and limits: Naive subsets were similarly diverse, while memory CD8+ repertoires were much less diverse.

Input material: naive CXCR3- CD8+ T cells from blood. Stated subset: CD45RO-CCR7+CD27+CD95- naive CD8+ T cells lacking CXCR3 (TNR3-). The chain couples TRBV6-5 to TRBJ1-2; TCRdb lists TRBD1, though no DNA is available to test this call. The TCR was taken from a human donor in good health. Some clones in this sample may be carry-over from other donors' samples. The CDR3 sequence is CASSYSDRGYGYTF.